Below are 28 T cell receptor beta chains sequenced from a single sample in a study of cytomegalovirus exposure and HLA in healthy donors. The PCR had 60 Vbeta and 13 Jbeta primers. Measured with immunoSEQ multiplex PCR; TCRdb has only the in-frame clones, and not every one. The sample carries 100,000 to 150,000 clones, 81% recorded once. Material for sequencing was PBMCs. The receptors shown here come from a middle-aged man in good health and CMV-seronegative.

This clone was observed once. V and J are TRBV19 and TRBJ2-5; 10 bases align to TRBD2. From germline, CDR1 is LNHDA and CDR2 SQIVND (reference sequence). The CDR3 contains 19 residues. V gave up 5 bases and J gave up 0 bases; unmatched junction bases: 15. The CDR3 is CASSVGASGSFPHQETQYF. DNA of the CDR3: TGTGCCAGTAGTGTCGGGGCTAGCGGGAGTTTCCCCCACCAAGAGACCCAGTACTTC.

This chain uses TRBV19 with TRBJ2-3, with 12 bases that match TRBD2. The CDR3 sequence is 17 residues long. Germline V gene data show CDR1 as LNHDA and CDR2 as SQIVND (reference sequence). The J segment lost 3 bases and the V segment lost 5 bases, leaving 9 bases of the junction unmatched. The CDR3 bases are TGTGCCAGTAGTGCCAGACTAGCGGGGGCTATAACAGATACGCAGTATTTT. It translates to CASSARLAGAITDTQYF.

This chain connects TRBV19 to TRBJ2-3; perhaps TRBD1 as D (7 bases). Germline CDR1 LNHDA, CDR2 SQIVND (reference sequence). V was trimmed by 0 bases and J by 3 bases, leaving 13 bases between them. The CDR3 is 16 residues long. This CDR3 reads CASSIDGGGNTDTQYF. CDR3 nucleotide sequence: TGTGCCAGTAGTATAGACGGAGGGGGCAATACAGATACGCAGTATTTT. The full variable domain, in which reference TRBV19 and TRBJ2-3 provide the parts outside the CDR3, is DGGITQSPKYLFRKEGQNVTLSCEQNLNHDAMYWYRQDPGQGLRLIYYSQIVNDFQKGDIAEGYSVSREKKESFPLTVTSAQKNPTAFYLCASSIDGGGNTDTQYFGPGTRLTVL.

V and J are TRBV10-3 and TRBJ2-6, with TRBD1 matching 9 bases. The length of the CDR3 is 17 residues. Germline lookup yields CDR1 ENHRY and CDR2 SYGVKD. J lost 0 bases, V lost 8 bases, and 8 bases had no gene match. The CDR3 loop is CAIGSGTGSSGANVLTF. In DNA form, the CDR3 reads TGTGCCATCGGGTCCGGGACAGGGAGCTCTGGGGCCAACGTCCTGACTTTC.

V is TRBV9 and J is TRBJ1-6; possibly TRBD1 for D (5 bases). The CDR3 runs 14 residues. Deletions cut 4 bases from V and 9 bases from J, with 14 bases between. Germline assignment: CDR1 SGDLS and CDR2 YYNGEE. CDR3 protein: CASSPSGPFSPLHF. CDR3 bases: TGTGCCAGCAGCCCGTCAGGGCCGTTTTCACCCCTCCACTTT.

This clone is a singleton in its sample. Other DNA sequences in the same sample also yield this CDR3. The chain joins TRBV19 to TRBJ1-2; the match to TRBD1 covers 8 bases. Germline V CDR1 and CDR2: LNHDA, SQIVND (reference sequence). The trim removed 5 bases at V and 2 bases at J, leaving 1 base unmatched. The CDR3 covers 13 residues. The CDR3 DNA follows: TGTGCCAGTAGTGGACAGGGCAACTATGGCTACACCTTC. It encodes CASSGQGNYGYTF.

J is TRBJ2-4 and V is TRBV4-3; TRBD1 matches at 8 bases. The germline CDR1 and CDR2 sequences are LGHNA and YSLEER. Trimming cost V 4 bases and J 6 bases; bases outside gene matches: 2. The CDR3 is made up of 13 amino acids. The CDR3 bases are TGCGCCAGCAGCCCCGACAGGGGAAACATTCAGTACTTC. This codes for CASSPDRGNIQYF.

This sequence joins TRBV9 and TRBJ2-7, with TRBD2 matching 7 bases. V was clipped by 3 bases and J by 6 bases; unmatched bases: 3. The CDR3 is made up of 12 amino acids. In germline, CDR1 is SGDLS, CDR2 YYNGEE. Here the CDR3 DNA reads TGTGCCAGCAGCGGCGGGGGTGGCGAGCAGTACTTC. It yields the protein CASSGGGGEQYF.

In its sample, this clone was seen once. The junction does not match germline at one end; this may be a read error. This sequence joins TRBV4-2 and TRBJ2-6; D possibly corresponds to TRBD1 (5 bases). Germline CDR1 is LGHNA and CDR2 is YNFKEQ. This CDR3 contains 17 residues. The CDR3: CASSQEAGRPGANGLTF. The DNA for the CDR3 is TGTGCCAGCAGCCAAGAGGCAGGGCGGCCTGGGGCCAACGGCCTGACTTTC.

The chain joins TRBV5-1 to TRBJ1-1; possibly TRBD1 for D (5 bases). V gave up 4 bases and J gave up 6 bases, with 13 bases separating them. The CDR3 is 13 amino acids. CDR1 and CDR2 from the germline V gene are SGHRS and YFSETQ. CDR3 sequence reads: CASSLDSTPEAFF. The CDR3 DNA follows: TGCGCCAGCAGCCTCGACAGCACCCCTGAAGCTTTCTTT.

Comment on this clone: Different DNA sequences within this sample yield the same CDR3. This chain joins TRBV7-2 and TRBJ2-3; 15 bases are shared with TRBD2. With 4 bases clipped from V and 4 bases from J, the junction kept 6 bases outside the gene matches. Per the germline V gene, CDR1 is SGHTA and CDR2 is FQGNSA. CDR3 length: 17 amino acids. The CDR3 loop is CASSSGTSGRRSDTQYF. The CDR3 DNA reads TGTGCCAGCAGCTCCGGGACTAGCGGGAGGAGATCAGATACGCAGTATTTT.

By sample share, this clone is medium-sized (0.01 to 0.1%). CDR3 coding DNA: TGTGCCTGGAATATAGCGGGGGAGGACACCGGGGAGCTGTTTTTT. As protein: CAWNIAGEDTGELFF. This chain connects TRBV30 to TRBJ2-2, with TRBD2 matching 9 bases. The CDR3 runs to 15 residues. Germline values: CDR1 GTSNPN, CDR2 SVGIG (reference sequence). V lost 4 bases to trimming and J lost 3 bases; unmatched junction nucleotides: 6.

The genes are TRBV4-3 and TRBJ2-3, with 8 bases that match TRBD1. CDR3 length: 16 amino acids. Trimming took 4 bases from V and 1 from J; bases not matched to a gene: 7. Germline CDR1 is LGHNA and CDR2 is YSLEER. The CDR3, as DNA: TGCGCCAGCAGCCTATTCCTGGGACAGGGCACAGATACGCAGTATTTT. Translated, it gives CASSLFLGQGTDTQYF.

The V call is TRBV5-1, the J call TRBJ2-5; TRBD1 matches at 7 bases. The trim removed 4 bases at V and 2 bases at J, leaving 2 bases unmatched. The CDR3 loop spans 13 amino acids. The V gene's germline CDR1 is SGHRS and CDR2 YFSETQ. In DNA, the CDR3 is TGCGCCAGCAGCGTGGGACAGCAAGAGACCCAGTACTTC. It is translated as CASSVGQQETQYF.

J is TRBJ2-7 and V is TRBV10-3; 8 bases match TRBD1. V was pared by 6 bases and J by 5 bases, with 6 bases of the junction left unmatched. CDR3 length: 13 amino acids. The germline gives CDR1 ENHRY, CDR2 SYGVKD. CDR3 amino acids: CAIRMDRENEQYF. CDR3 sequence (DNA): TGTGCCATCAGGATGGACAGGGAGAACGAGCAGTACTTC.

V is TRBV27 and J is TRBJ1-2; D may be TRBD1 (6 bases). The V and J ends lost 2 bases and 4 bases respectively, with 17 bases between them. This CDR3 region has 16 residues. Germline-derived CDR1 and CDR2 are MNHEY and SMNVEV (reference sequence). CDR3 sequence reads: CASSLKGTFGIYGYTF. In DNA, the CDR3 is TGTGCCAGCAGTTTAAAGGGGACATTTGGTATCTATGGCTACACCTTC.

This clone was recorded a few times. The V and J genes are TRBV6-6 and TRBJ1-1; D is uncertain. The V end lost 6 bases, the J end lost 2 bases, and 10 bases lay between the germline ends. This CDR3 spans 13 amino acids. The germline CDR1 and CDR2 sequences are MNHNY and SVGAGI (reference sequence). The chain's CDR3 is CASRRYTNTEAFF. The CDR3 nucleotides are TGTGCCAGCAGACGATATACAAACACTGAAGCTTTCTTT.

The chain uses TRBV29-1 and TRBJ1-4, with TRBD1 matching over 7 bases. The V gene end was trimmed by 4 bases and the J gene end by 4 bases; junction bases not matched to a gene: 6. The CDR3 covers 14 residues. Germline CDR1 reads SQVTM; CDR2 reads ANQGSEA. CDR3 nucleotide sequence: TGCAGCGTTGCCCCGGGACAGCTTAATGAAAAACTGTTTTTT. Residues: CSVAPGQLNEKLFF.

CDR3 nucleotide sequence: TGTGCCAGCAGGCGGTCCGGGACAAAAGGAAACACCATATATTTT. This codes for CASRRSGTKGNTIYF. The chain employs TRBV6-6 and TRBJ1-3; a possible D gene is TRBD1 (6 bases). The CDR3 has 15 amino acids. V lost 6 bases, J lost 4 bases, and 16 bases lay in between. CDR1 and CDR2 from the germline V gene are MNHNY and SVGAGI (reference sequence).

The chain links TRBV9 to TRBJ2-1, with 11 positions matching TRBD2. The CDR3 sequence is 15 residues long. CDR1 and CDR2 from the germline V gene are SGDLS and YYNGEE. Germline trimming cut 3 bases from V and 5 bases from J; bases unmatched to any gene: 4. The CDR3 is CASSAGTSGNNEQFF. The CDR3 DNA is TGTGCCAGCAGCGCCGGGACTAGCGGTAACAATGAGCAGTTCTTC.

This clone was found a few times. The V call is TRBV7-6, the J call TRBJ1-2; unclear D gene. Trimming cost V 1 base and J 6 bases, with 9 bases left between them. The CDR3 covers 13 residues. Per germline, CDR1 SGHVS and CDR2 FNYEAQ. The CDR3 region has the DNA TGTGCCAGCAGCTTAGGGGAGGGAGATGGCTACACCTTC. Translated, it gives CASSLGEGDGYTF.

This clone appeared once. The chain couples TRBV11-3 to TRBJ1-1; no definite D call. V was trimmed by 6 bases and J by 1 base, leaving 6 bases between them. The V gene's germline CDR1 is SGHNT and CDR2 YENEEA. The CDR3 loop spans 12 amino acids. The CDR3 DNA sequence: TGTGCCAGCAGTCCAGGGAACACTGAAGCTTTCTTT. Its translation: CASSPGNTEAFF.

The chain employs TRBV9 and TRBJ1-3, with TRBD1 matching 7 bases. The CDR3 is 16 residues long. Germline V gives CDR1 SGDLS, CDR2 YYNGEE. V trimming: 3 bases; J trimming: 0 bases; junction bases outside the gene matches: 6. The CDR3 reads CASSEGQTDSGNTIYF. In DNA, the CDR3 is TGTGCCAGCAGCGAGGGACAGACCGACTCTGGAAACACCATATATTTT.

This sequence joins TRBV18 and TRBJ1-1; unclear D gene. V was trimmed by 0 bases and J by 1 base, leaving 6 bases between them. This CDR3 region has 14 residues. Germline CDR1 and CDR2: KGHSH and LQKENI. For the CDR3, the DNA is TGTGCCAGCTCACCACCGGGCAAGAACACTGAAGCTTTCTTT. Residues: CASSPPGKNTEAFF.

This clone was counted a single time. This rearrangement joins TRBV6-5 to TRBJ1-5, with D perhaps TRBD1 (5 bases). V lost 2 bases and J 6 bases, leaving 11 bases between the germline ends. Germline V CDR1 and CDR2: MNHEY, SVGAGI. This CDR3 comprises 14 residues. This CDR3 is CASSYGGAGQPQHF. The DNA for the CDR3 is TGTGCCAGCAGTTACGGGGGAGCGGGTCAGCCCCAGCATTTT.

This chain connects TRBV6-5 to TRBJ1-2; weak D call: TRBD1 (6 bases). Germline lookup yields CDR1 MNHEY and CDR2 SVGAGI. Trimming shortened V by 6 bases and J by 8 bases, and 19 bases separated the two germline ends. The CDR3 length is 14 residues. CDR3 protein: CASSAGDRRSGYTF. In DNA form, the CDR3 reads TGTGCCAGCAGCGCAGGGGATCGTCGGAGCGGCTACACCTTC.

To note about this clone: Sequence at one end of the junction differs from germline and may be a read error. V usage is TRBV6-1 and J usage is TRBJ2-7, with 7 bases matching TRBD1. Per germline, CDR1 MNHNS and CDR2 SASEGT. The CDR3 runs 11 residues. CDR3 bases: TGTGCCAGCAGTGTTCGGGACAGAGCCAACTTC. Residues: CASSVRDRANF.

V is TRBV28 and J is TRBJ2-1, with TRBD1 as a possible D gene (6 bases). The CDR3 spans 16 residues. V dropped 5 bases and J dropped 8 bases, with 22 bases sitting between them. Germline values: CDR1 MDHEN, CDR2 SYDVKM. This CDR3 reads CASSPSGQSGFDEQFF. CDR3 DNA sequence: TGTGCCAGCAGTCCGTCTGGACAGAGCGGTTTCGATGAGCAGTTCTTC.